This TCR beta chain stems from a study of T cell responses to AZD1222 COVID-19 vaccine (dated by TCRdb to 2020 to 2022). In the study overall: AZD1222 recipients whose second dose came at about 4 weeks and those whose second dose came at about 12 weeks were combined into one group, since spike-specific TCR depth and breadth did not differ between the two schedules. TCR sequencing was performed for about 250 trial participants, of whom around 200 were given two doses of AZD1222 and around 25 were given two doses of MenACWY control vaccine. Trial participants were enrolled by age into subgroups of 18-55, 56-69 and 70-plus years, and 148, 28 and 57 TCR-sequenced participants, respectively, were included in these subgroups. Findings and caveats that apply to the study as a whole: Because no day 14 peak-response samples were available, the repertoires could be characterized only after the peak T cell response. Reportedly, almost half of the unique spike-specific TCRs recognized epitopes lying outside the regions that are mutated in the B.1.351 and B.1.1.7 variants. In the small 56-69-year group, the increase in depth fell short of significance, most likely because of low power. Conclusions about previously exposed vaccinees are limited because only five to seven AZD1222 recipients were SARS-CoV-2 seropositive at baseline. Participants were mostly white British, with more females than males. The authors suggested clonal diversity may have been underestimated. The whole spike protein was spanned by vaccine-associated CD4 TCRs, and dominant responses were seen in regions 160-218 and 743-854. A significant rise in spike-specific TCR breadth and depth was observed after two AZD1222 doses relative to day 0 and relative to MenACWY recipients.

This sample's time point label indicates: baseline before first vaccination. Vaccinee samples were obtained from the UK trials COV001 and COV002, which included a single-blind randomized controlled phase 2/3 trial of AZD1222 (ChAdOx1 nCoV-19) in healthy adults. Trial participant PBMC samples were collected at day 0 and day 28 after the second dose for TCRbeta chain sequencing. The CDR3 regions of human TCRbeta chains were analyzed by immunosequencing. As for the authors' bioinformatics: Repertoire TCRs were matched against a reference library of SARS-CoV-2-specific TCRs generated with the MIRA antigen-specificity platform. Breadth was defined as the fraction of unique TCRs that were SARS-CoV-2-associated. Depth was defined as the fraction of total T cells that were SARS-CoV-2-associated. Using the MIRA data, every spike-specific TCR was mapped to the spike region that the TCR reacted to and assigned to either a CD4 or a CD8 class. Log10-transformed breadth and depth values were compared by one-way ANOVA with Sidak's multiple comparisons tests. TCRdb re-hosts the immuneACCESS table, in-frame sequences only. Its copies lack some clones; in the studies checked, an unresolved V gene accounts for under half of them, and the cause for the rest is not known. V, J and clone size are taken as reported in that table, and D and trimming were inferred from the DNA itself. This sample has 150,000 to 200,000 clones in its table, and about 94% of those were observed once. Jointly, the top ten make up roughly 9.8% of the sample.

This clone was found a few times. The antigen this receptor binds is unknown. The record has no base qualities; no much larger clone is one base away. The specimen was peripheral blood, collected on day 0 of AZD1222 vaccination. This TCR was sampled from an adult in good health.

At the DNA level, the sequence is TGTGCCAGTAGTCTTAGCGGCCCGAGGGAGCAGTTCTTC. Its protein is CASSLSGPREQFF. The chain employs TRBV19 and TRBJ2-1; TRBD2 could be the D gene, as 6 bases match. The CDR3 starts with the cysteine, ends with the phenylalanine, and has 13 residues. Only CDR3 DNA remains: 39 bases, in frame from the first base. The germline V gene (reference sequence) gives CDR1 as LNHDA and CDR2 as SQIVND. V is clipped by 5 bases and J by 10 bases, and the sequence between their germline boundaries is 15 bases long.